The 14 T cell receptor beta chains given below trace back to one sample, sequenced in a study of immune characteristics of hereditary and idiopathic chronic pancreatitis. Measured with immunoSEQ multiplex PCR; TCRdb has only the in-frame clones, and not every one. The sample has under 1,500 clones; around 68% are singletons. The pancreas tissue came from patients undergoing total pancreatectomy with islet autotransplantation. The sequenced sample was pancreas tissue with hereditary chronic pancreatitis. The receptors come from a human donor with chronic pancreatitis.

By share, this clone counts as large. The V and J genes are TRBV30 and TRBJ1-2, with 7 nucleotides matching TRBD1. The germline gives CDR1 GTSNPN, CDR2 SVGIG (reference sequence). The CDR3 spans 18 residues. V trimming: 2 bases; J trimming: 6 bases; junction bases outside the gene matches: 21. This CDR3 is CAWSPSVGQPIPSDGYTF. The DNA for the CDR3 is TGTGCCTGGAGTCCCTCTGTGGGACAGCCCATCCCTTCAGATGGCTACACCTTC.

CDR3 protein: CASILDLRYNEQFF. CDR3 nucleotides: TGTGCCAGCATTCTGGACCTCCGGTACAATGAGCAGTTCTTC. The V call is TRBV7-2, the J call TRBJ2-1; no reliable D call. Per the germline V gene, CDR1 is SGHTA and CDR2 is FQGNSA. The CDR3 extends over 14 amino acids. Trimming stripped 7 bases from V and 4 bases from J, with 14 bases between. Variable domain in full (rest from reference TRBV7-2 and TRBJ2-1): GAGVSQSPSNKVTEKGKDVELRCDPISGHTALYWYRQSLGQGLEFLIYFQGNSAPDKSGLPSDRFSAERTGGSVSTLTIQRTQQEDSAVYLCASILDLRYNEQFFGPGTRLTVL.

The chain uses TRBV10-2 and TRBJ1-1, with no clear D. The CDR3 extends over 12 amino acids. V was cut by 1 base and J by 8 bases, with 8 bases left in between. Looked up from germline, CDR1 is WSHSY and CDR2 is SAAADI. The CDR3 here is CASSELGGEAFF. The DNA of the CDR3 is TGCGCCAGCAGTGAGTTGGGCGGCGAAGCTTTCTTT.

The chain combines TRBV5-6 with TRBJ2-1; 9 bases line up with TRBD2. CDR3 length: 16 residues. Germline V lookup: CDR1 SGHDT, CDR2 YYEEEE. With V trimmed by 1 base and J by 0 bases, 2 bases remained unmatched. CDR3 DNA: TGTGCCAGCAGCTTGCGTAGCGGGAGCTCCTACAATGAGCAGTTCTTC. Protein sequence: CASSLRSGSSYNEQFF. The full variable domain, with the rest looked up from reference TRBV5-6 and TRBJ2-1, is DAGVTQSPTHLIKTRGQQVTLRCSPKSGHDTVSWYQQALGQGPQFIFQYYEEEERQRGNFPDRFSGHQFPNYSSELNVNALLLGDSALYLCASSLRSGSSYNEQFFGPGTRLTVL.

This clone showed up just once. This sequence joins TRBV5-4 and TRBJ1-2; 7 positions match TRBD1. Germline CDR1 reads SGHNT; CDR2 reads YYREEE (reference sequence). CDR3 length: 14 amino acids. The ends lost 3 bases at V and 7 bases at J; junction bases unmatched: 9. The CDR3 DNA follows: TGTGCCAGCAGCTCCCGACAGGGCTCCCCTGGCTACACCTTC. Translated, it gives CASSSRQGSPGYTF.

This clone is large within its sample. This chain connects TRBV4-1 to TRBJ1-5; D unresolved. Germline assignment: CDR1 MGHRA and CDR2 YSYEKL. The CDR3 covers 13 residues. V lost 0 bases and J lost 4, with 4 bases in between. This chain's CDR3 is CASSQDSNQPQHF. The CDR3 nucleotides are TGCGCCAGCAGCCAAGACTCGAATCAGCCCCAGCATTTT.

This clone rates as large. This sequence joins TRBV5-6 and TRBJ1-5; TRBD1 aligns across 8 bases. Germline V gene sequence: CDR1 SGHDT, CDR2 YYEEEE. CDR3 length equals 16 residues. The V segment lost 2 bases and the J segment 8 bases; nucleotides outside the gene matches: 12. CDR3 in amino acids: CASSLMRDRTFEPQHF. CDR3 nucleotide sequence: TGTGCCAGCAGCTTAATGAGGGACAGGACTTTTGAGCCCCAGCATTTT.

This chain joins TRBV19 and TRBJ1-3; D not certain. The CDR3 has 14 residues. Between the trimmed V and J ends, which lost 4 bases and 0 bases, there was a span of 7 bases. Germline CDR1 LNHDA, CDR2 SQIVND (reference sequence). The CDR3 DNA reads TGTGCCAGTAGTAACGCGTACTCTGGAAACACCATATATTTT. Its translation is CASSNAYSGNTIYF. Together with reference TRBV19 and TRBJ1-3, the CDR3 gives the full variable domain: DGGITQSPKYLFRKEGQNVTLSCEQNLNHDAMYWYRQDPGQGLRLIYYSQIVNDFQKGDIAEGYSVSREKKESFPLTVTSAQKNPTAFYLCASSNAYSGNTIYFGEGSWLTVV.

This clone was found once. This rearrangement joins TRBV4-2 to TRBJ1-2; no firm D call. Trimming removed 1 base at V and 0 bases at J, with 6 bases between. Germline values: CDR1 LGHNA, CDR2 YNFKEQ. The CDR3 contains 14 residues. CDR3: CASSQVSANYGYTF. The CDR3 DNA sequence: TGTGCCAGCAGCCAAGTTTCAGCTAACTATGGCTACACCTTC.

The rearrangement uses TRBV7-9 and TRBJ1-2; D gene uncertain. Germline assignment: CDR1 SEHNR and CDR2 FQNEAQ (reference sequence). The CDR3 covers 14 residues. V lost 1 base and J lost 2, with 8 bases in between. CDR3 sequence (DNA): TGTGCCAGCAGCTTAGGTTCCGGGAACTATGGCTACACCTTC. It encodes CASSLGSGNYGYTF. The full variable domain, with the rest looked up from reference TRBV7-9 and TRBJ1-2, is DTGVSQNPRHKITKRGQNVTFRCDPISEHNRLYWYRQTLGQGPEFLTYFQNEAQLEKSRLLSDRFSAERPKGSFSTLEIQRTEQGDSAMYLCASSLGSGNYGYTFGSGTRLTVV.

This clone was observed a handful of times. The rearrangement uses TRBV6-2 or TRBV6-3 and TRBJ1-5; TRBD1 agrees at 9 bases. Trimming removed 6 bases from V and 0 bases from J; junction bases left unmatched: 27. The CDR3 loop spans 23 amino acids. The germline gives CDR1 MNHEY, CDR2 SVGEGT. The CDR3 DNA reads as TGTGCCAGCAGCCCCCCCCGTTTCCACCCCCCTTCGACAGGGGGGAATAGCAATCAGCCCCAGCATTTT. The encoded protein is CASSPPRFHPPSTGGNSNQPQHF.

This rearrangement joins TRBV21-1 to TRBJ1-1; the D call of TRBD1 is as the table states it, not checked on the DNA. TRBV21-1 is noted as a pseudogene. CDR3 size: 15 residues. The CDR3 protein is CARLPTRDKNTEAFF. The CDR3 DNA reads TGTGCCAGACTACCTACCCGGGACAAGAACACTGAAGCTTTCTTT.

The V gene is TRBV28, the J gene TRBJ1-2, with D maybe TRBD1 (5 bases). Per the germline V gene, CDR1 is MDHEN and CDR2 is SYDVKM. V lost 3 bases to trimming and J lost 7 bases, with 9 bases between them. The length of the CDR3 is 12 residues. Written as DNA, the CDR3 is TGTGCCAGCAGTTTTTACGGGGGTGGCTACACCTTC. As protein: CASSFYGGGYTF.

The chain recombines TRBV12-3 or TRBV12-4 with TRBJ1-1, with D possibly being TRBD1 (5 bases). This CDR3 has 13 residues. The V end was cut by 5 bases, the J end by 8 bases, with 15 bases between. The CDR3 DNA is TGTGCCAGCAGTCCTGCGCGGGACCGAGAAGCTTTCTTT. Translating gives CASSPARDREAFF.